The next 31 T cell receptor beta chains were all read from a single sample in a study of regulatory T cells in long-lasting Graves disease. Both iRepertoire HTBI primers and Arm-PCR of CDR3 regions were used to build the TCR beta libraries. One entry per CDR3 protein results from TCRdb running MiXCR on the multiplex PCR reads. The table includes about 660,000 distinct CDR3 sequences, around 30% detected once. Time point indicated: persistent/refractory GD, antithyroid drugs over 5 years with positive TRAb. With RNA extracted from PBMCs as input, the TCR library was made. Material: peripheral blood mononuclear cells (PBMCs), obtained when the disease was refractory, from a patient treated with antithyroid drugs. The receptors here all came from a female donor with Graves disease.

Many counts were recorded for this clonotype. V is TRBV28 and J is TRBJ1-5, with TRBD1 matching over 9 bases. The CDR3 totals 17 residues. The junction had 10 bases not matched to a gene; V was cut back by 1 base and J by 6 bases. Germline CDR1 reads MDHEN; CDR2 reads SYDVKM. The CDR3 DNA reads as TGTGCCAGCAGTTTATTCTCGGGACAGGGATTAAGTCAGCCCCAGCATTTT. Encoded protein: CASSLFSGQGLSQPQHF.

The table lists this clonotype with a few counts. The chain couples TRBV11-2 to TRBJ2-7; no reliable D call. The germline V and J ends were trimmed by 1 base and 0 bases, with 10 bases remaining between them. CDR1 is SGHAT and CDR2 is FQNNGV in the germline V gene. The CDR3 sequence is 15 residues long. In nucleotides, the CDR3 is TGTGCCAGCAGCTTAGGTCAGAGCAGCTCCTACGAGCAGTACTTC. It translates to CASSLGQSSSYEQYF.

This clonotype showed up many times. The chain has TRBV2 and TRBJ1-2, with D hard to call. Germline CDR1 and CDR2: SNHLY and FYNNEI. The CDR3 is made up of 12 amino acids. V lost 1 base, J lost 5 bases, and 5 bases lay in between. CDR3 sequence: CASSEVDYGYTF. As DNA, the CDR3 is TGTGCCAGCAGTGAAGTAGATTATGGCTACACCTTC.

This clonotype was picked up many times. This chain uses TRBV29-1 with TRBJ2-5; 13 positions agree with TRBD2. V was pared by 3 bases and J by 7 bases, with 8 bases of the junction left unmatched. Germline CDR1 reads SQVTM; CDR2 reads ANQGSEA. The CDR3 extends over 15 amino acids. CDR3 nucleotide sequence: TGCAGCGTTGACCTGACTAGCGGGGGGTCCGGGACCCAGTACTTC. Amino acids: CSVDLTSGGSGTQYF.

This clonotype showed up just a few times. The V call is TRBV7-3, the J call TRBJ2-7, with TRBD1 matching over 7 bases. This CDR3 comprises 15 residues. The germline V gene has CDR1 SGHTA and CDR2 FQGTGA. Trimming took 5 bases from V and 5 from J; bases not matched to a gene: 12. The CDR3 loop reads CASSRLCRQGHEQYF. As DNA, the CDR3 is TGTGCCAGCAGCCGCTTATGTCGACAGGGACACGAGCAGTACTTC.

The CDR3 spells CAWSSGTGTYEQYF. The CDR3 DNA reads as TGTGCCTGGAGCAGCGGGACAGGGACCTACGAGCAGTACTTC. The chain carries TRBV30 and TRBJ2-7; 9 bases line up with TRBD1. J lost 2 bases, V lost 3 bases, and 5 bases had no gene match. In germline, CDR1 is GTSNPN, CDR2 SVGIG (reference sequence). The CDR3 has 14 amino acids.

V and J are TRBV29-1 and TRBJ1-2; TRBD1 matches 7 bases. Germline V gene data show CDR1 as SQVTM and CDR2 as ANQGSEA. V dropped 6 bases and J dropped 7; count of bases not matched to a gene: 5. The length of the CDR3 is 11 residues. Here the CDR3 reads CSVSAGGGYTF. DNA of the CDR3: TGCAGCGTGTCCGCAGGGGGTGGCTACACCTTC.

The gene calls are TRBV20-1 and TRBJ2-7; 11 bases fit TRBD2. The CDR3 contains 15 residues. The V segment lost 3 bases and the J segment 5 bases; nucleotides outside the gene matches: 9. CDR1 DFQATT and CDR2 SNEGSKA come from the germline V gene (reference sequence). The CDR3 DNA sequence: TGCAGTGCTAGTGGTGTAGCGGGAGGGAGGAACGAGCAGTACTTC. Translating gives CSASGVAGGRNEQYF.

The gene calls are TRBV20-1 and TRBJ2-4; D is ambiguous. The CDR3 is 11 amino acids. Germline values: CDR1 DFQATT, CDR2 SNEGSKA (reference sequence). V was cut by 1 base and J by 2 bases, with 0 bases left in between. CDR3 in amino acids: CSARAKNIQYF. In nucleotides, the CDR3 is TGCAGTGCTAGAGCCAAAAACATTCAGTACTTC.

This clonotype was observed a handful of times. CDR3 loop: CASSYIAGGSYEQYF. The CDR3 DNA sequence: TGTGCCAGCAGCTATATAGCGGGAGGTAGTTACGAGCAGTACTTC. The chain is built from TRBV6-1 and TRBJ2-7, with 10 bases aligning to TRBD2. The CDR3 has 15 amino acids. Germline values: CDR1 MNHNS, CDR2 SASEGT. V was pared by 6 bases and J by 4 bases, with 9 bases of the junction left unmatched.

The chain is built from TRBV29-1 and TRBJ2-7, with TRBD1 as a possible D gene (5 bases). The CDR3 runs to 12 residues. Germline V lookup: CDR1 SQVTM, CDR2 ANQGSEA. The V end was cut by 4 bases, the J end by 2 bases, with 9 bases between. The chain's CDR3 is CSVVGATYEQYF. CDR3 sequence (DNA): TGCAGCGTTGTTGGGGCGACCTACGAGCAGTACTTC.

The chain joins TRBV12-5 to TRBJ1-2, with D possibly TRBD1 on 5 matching bases. The V end was cut by 2 bases, the J end by 5 bases, with 15 bases between. The CDR3 extends over 15 amino acids. Germline values: CDR1 LGHNT, CDR2 FRNRAP. CDR3 protein: CASGLSRTGVYGYTF. The CDR3 DNA reads as TGTGCTAGTGGTTTGTCTCGGACGGGGGTGTATGGCTACACCTTC.

This clonotype was counted between two and nine times. CDR3 residues: CASSQDWSGKLYF. The CDR3 DNA reads TGTGCCAGCAGCCAAGATTGGAGCGGAAAGCTGTACTTC. The chain has TRBV14 and TRBJ2-5; D might be TRBD2 (5 bases). The V gene lost 0 bases and the J gene lost 13 bases, with 15 bases spanning the gap. The CDR3 has 13 amino acids. Germline V CDR1 and CDR2: SGHDN, FVKESK.

This sequence joins TRBV12-3 or TRBV12-4 and TRBJ2-3; a possible D gene is TRBD2 (5 bases). Trimming pared 6 bases from V and 0 bases from J, leaving 13 bases between. The CDR3 is made up of 15 amino acids. CDR3 in DNA: TGTGCCAGCAGCCCGGACGGACTTAGCACAGATACGCAGTATTTT. Amino acids: CASSPDGLSTDTQYF.

The chain combines TRBV19 with TRBJ2-5, with D perhaps matching TRBD2 (6 bases). V was pared by 1 base and J by 2 bases, with 11 bases between. The CDR3 sequence is 15 residues long. Germline values: CDR1 LNHDA, CDR2 SQIVND (reference sequence). The CDR3 DNA reads as TGTGCCAGTAGTATAGGAGGCGGGGAACAAGAGACCCAGTACTTC. It is translated as CASSIGGGEQETQYF. The full variable domain, with the rest looked up from reference TRBV19 and TRBJ2-5, is DGGITQSPKYLFRKEGQNVTLSCEQNLNHDAMYWYRQDPGQGLRLIYYSQIVNDFQKGDIAEGYSVSREKKESFPLTVTSAQKNPTAFYLCASSIGGGEQETQYFGPGTRLLVL.

The chain links TRBV15 to TRBJ2-7; D gene unclear. Germline V gene lookup returns CDR1 LNHNV and CDR2 YYDKDF (reference sequence). The CDR3 runs to 14 residues. V was shortened by 0 bases and J by 7 bases, with 13 bases between the two germline ends. This chain's CDR3 is CATSRDRVLGEQYF. As DNA, the CDR3 is TGTGCCACCAGCAGAGATCGGGTCCTGGGGGAGCAGTACTTC.

The gene calls are TRBV11-2 and TRBJ1-5; tentative D call: TRBD1 (5 bases). V was pared by 0 bases and J by 4 bases, with 7 bases between. CDR1 and CDR2 (germline): SGHAT, FQNNGV. The CDR3 extends over 14 amino acids. The CDR3 sequence: CASSLETENQPQHF. In DNA form, the CDR3 reads TGTGCCAGCAGCTTAGAGACAGAGAATCAGCCCCAGCATTTT.

The rearrangement joins TRBV15 to TRBJ2-5, with 10 bases aligning to TRBD1. This CDR3 comprises 17 residues. Germline V gene data show CDR1 as LNHNV and CDR2 as YYDKDF (reference sequence). With 0 bases clipped from V and 5 bases from J, the junction kept 9 bases outside the gene matches. The DNA of the CDR3 is TGTGCCACCAGCAGAGAAAAATCCCGGACAGGGGGGGAGACCCAGTACTTC. This translates into CATSREKSRTGGETQYF.

This clonotype was counted a few times. The chain recombines TRBV19 with TRBJ2-7, with a tentative D call TRBD1 (6 bases). CDR3 size: 15 residues. Between the trimmed V and J ends, which lost 3 bases and 0 bases, there was a span of 12 bases. Per the germline V gene, CDR1 is LNHDA and CDR2 is SQIVND (reference sequence). The CDR3 protein is CASSIGGSSSYEQYF. CDR3 sequence (DNA): TGTGCCAGTAGTATTGGGGGCTCGAGCTCCTACGAGCAGTACTTC.

This clonotype was picked up a small number of times. The chain combines TRBV24-1 with TRBJ2-7; TRBD1 might be the D (5 bases). The V gene lost 8 bases and the J gene lost 2 bases, with 15 bases spanning the gap. Germline V gives CDR1 KGHDR, CDR2 SFDVKD. The CDR3 is made up of 14 amino acids. The CDR3 here is CATTLAQETYEQYF. The CDR3, as DNA: TGTGCCACCACCCTGGCACAGGAAACCTACGAGCAGTACTTC.

This sequence joins TRBV27 and TRBJ1-6; the D is unclear. Trimming cost V 0 bases and J 8 bases, with 11 bases left between them. CDR3 length: 15 residues. Germline V gene data show CDR1 as MNHEY and CDR2 as SMNVEV (reference sequence). The CDR3: CASSLSADTYSPLHF. CDR3 sequence (DNA): TGTGCCAGCAGTTTATCCGCCGACACCTATTCACCCCTCCACTTT.

This chain connects TRBV2 to TRBJ2-7; 16 bases match TRBD2. V lost 0 bases to trimming and J lost 4 bases; unmatched junction nucleotides: 9. Germline V lookup: CDR1 SNHLY, CDR2 FYNNEI. The CDR3 is 19 amino acids. The CDR3 protein is CASSEAPGLAGGPEYEQYF. The CDR3 nucleotides read TGTGCCAGCAGTGAAGCGCCGGGACTAGCGGGAGGGCCTGAGTACGAGCAGTACTTC. The entire variable domain, with the rest obtained from reference TRBV2 and TRBJ2-7, is as follows: EPEVTQTPSHQVTQMGQEVILRCVPISNHLYFYWYRQILGQKVEFLVSFYNNEISEKSEIFDDQFSVERPDGSNFTLKIRSTKLEDSAMYFCASSEAPGLAGGPEYEQYFGPGTRLTVT.

This chain joins TRBV7-9 and TRBJ1-1; D is perhaps TRBD1 (5 bases). The CDR3 runs 13 residues. V dropped 5 bases and J dropped 6 bases, with 13 bases sitting between them. The germline V gene has CDR1 SEHNR and CDR2 FQNEAQ (reference sequence). Written as DNA, the CDR3 is TGTGCCAGCAGCCCCCAGGGAGTCGCTGAAGCTTTCTTT. Protein sequence: CASSPQGVAEAFF.

This clonotype has only a few counts. The chain recombines TRBV24-1 with TRBJ2-2, with a tentative D call TRBD1 (6 bases). V lost 4 bases and J 6 bases, leaving 11 bases between the germline ends. The CDR3 contains 14 residues. Germline loops: CDR1 KGHDR, CDR2 SFDVKD. The CDR3 protein is CATSEGTGPGELFF. DNA for the CDR3: TGTGCCACCAGTGAAGGTACAGGGCCCGGGGAGCTGTTTTTT.

The V call is TRBV24-1, the J call TRBJ2-6; 7 bases align to TRBD1. CDR3 length equals 14 residues. Trimming took 11 bases from V and 3 from J; bases not matched to a gene: 6. In germline, CDR1 is KGHDR, CDR2 SFDVKD. The CDR3 protein is CAIRQGYGANVLTF. In nucleotides, the CDR3 is TGTGCCATCCGACAGGGTTATGGGGCCAACGTCCTGACTTTC.

V gene TRBV7-6 combines with J gene TRBJ2-1, with D possibly being TRBD2 (6 bases). Germline CDR1 SGHVS, CDR2 FNYEAQ. The V end lost 2 bases, the J end lost 13 bases, and 15 bases lay between the germline ends. The CDR3 spans 13 residues. This CDR3 is CASSLHGGTRQFF. CDR3 DNA: TGTGCCAGCAGCTTACATGGTGGGACTCGACAGTTCTTC. The whole variable domain, remainder taken from reference TRBV7-6 and TRBJ2-1, is GAGVSQSPRYKVTKRGQDVALRCDPISGHVSLYWYRQALGQGPEFLTYFNYEAQQDKSGLPNDRFSAERPEGSISTLTIQRTEQRDSAMYRCASSLHGGTRQFFGPGTRLTVL.

The CDR3 loop reads CASSGLAGGPQPQHF. The CDR3 DNA follows: TGTGCCAGCAGTGGGTTGGCAGGGGGCCCTCAGCCCCAGCATTTT. The V gene is TRBV2, the J gene TRBJ1-5; 8 bases agree with TRBD1. Germline CDR1 reads SNHLY; CDR2 reads FYNNEI. The CDR3 sequence is 15 residues long. V lost 4 bases and J lost 6; bases outside the gene matches: 8.

The chain is built from TRBV7-9 and TRBJ2-2; 9 nucleotides align to TRBD1. From germline, CDR1 is SEHNR and CDR2 FQNEAQ (reference sequence). J lost 0 bases, V lost 3 bases, and 2 bases had no gene match. This CDR3 is built from 16 residues. The CDR3 region is CASSFNRGPNTGELFF. In DNA form, the CDR3 reads TGTGCCAGCAGCTTCAACAGGGGGCCGAACACCGGGGAGCTGTTTTTT.

The chain is built from TRBV28 and TRBJ1-5, with D possibly matching TRBD1 (6 bases). The CDR3 is made up of 16 amino acids. Deletions cut 6 bases from V and 4 bases from J, with 19 bases between. Per germline, CDR1 MDHEN and CDR2 SYDVKM. Written as DNA, the CDR3 is TGTGCCAGCAGCTCTCCGGGGGACATATCGAATCAGCCCCAGCATTTT. This sequence encodes CASSSPGDISNQPQHF.

The chain is built from TRBV11-2 and TRBJ2-2; 11 bases are a match to TRBD2. In germline, CDR1 is SGHAT, CDR2 FQNNGV. V gave up 6 bases and J gave up 4 bases; unmatched junction bases: 4. CDR3 length: 15 amino acids. The CDR3 sequence: CASRLTSGATGELFF. CDR3 nucleotides: TGTGCCAGCAGGCTGACTAGCGGGGCCACCGGGGAGCTGTTTTTT.

This chain joins TRBV20-1 and TRBJ1-4; maybe TRBD1 (5 bases). The V gene's germline CDR1 is DFQATT and CDR2 SNEGSKA (reference sequence). The CDR3 spans 16 residues. V shed 0 bases and J shed 7 bases, with 18 bases lying between them. CDR3 bases: TGCAGTGCTAGAGATGGGACCAACTGGCGGCGTGAAAAACTGTTTTTT. Its protein is CSARDGTNWRREKLFF.